One and the same sample provided the 30 T cell receptor beta chains below, sequenced in a study of CD8 T cells in ankylosing spondylitis. These receptors lack a known antigen. Broader study findings: Blood of patients with ankylosing spondylitis appeared to be characterized by a TCR beta motif of several highly homologous variants.

MiXCR, applied by TCRdb to the 5' RACE reads, yields one record per CDR3 protein. This sample has about 800,000 distinct CDR3 sequences, with about 12% found just once. Sequenced material: blood, either unsorted or a sorted T cell fraction (not recorded which). These TCRs come from a male donor with ankylosing spondylitis.

The rearrangement links TRBV5-1 to TRBJ2-7, with 7 bases that match TRBD1. Germline assignment: CDR1 SGHRS and CDR2 YFSETQ. With V trimmed by 4 bases and J by 7 bases, 8 bases remained unmatched. There are 13 residues in the CDR3. CDR3 coding DNA: TGCGCCAGCAGCCGACAGGGTATGAGGGAGCAGTACTTC. Protein: CASSRQGMREQYF.

This clonotype has a handful of counts. The gene calls are TRBV20-1 and TRBJ1-5, with 8 bases identical to TRBD1. The germline V gene encodes CDR1 DFQATT and CDR2 SNEGSKA (reference sequence). This CDR3 spans 12 amino acids. The CDR3 reads CSVQGGNQPQHF. The CDR3 region has the DNA TGCAGCGTACAGGGGGGCAATCAGCCCCAGCATTTT.

The sample holds a few counts of this clonotype. The chain employs TRBV6-2 or TRBV6-3 and TRBJ2-1; 10 nucleotides match TRBD1. CDR1 and CDR2 (germline): MNHEY, SVGEGT. This CDR3 comprises 14 residues. V dropped 6 bases and J dropped 8; count of bases not matched to a gene: 7. The CDR3: CASSGGQGSHEQFF. For the CDR3, the DNA is TGTGCCAGCAGCGGGGGACAGGGGAGTCATGAGCAGTTCTTC.

This clonotype has just a few counts. This chain connects TRBV6-1 to TRBJ2-3; D is perhaps TRBD1 (6 bases). Germline assignment: CDR1 MNHNS and CDR2 SASEGT. This CDR3 is built from 17 residues. The V end lost 7 bases, the J end lost 2 bases, and 22 bases lay between the germline ends. CDR3 in amino acids: CASTKIPSTGNTDTQYF. In nucleotides, the CDR3 is TGTGCCAGCACTAAAATCCCCTCAACAGGGAACACAGATACGCAGTATTTT.

Only a few counts were recorded for this clonotype. The V gene is TRBV12-3 or TRBV12-4, the J gene TRBJ1-5; D not resolved. Trimming cost V 8 bases and J 2 bases, with 7 bases left between them. The CDR3 totals 12 residues. CDR3 sequence reads: CASRWGNQPQHF. In DNA, the CDR3 is TGTGCCAGCCGCTGGGGCAATCAGCCCCAGCATTTT.

This clonotype was found many times. J is TRBJ1-2 and V is TRBV30; D is undetermined. Germline CDR1 and CDR2: GTSNPN and SVGIG (reference sequence). This CDR3 has 11 residues. Trimming removed 1 base from V and 7 bases from J, with 7 bases in between. The CDR3 DNA follows: TGTGCCTGGAGTGAGAGGCGTGGCTACACCTTC. This sequence encodes CAWSERRGYTF.

This clonotype has more than one count but fewer than ten. The rearrangement joins TRBV20-1 to TRBJ2-1; 11 bases align to TRBD2. J gave up 0 bases and V 3 bases, and 4 bases lay outside the gene matches. CDR1 and CDR2 from the germline V gene are DFQATT and SNEGSKA (reference sequence). This CDR3 has 16 residues. The CDR3 spells CSASGTSGSSYNEQFF. The CDR3 DNA reads as TGCAGTGCTAGTGGGACTAGCGGCAGCTCCTACAATGAGCAGTTCTTC.

This clonotype was detected only a few times. The chain joins TRBV6-5 to TRBJ1-2; tentative D call: TRBD1 (5 bases). Deletions cut 6 bases from V and 6 bases from J, with 14 bases between. The germline V gene has CDR1 MNHEY and CDR2 SVGAGI. The CDR3 runs 13 residues. CDR3 DNA: TGTGCCAGCAGATTTGTCGAGGGGCATGGCTACACCTTC. The encoded protein is CASRFVEGHGYTF.

This clonotype was seen a handful of times. The chain couples TRBV5-1 to TRBJ2-7; 10 bases fit TRBD1. This CDR3 region has 16 residues. Trimming at V came to 3 bases and at J to 0 bases, leaving 6 bases not matched to a gene. CDR1 SGHRS and CDR2 YFSETQ come from the germline V gene. In nucleotides, the CDR3 is TGCGCCAGCAGCTGGGGGGACAGGGGCGGCTCCTACGAGCAGTACTTC. Amino acids: CASSWGDRGGSYEQYF.

The chain uses TRBV20-1 and TRBJ1-2, with D possibly TRBD1 on 6 matching bases. Between the trimmed V and J ends, which lost 3 bases and 8 bases, there was a span of 16 bases. The CDR3 is made up of 13 amino acids. Per germline, CDR1 DFQATT and CDR2 SNEGSKA (reference sequence). CDR3: CSASLRGGFGYTF. CDR3 nucleotide sequence: TGCAGTGCTAGCCTCAGGGGCGGTTTCGGCTACACCTTC.

This clonotype was seen ten or more times. The J gene is TRBJ1-5, the V gene TRBV27, with D possibly TRBD1 on 5 matching bases. V was shortened by 0 bases and J by 3 bases, with 9 bases between the two germline ends. Germline CDR1 MNHEY, CDR2 SMNVEV (reference sequence). The CDR3 sequence is 15 residues long. CDR3 sequence reads: CASSLSSGTNQPQHF. The DNA of the CDR3 is TGTGCCAGCAGTTTATCTAGCGGGACCAATCAGCCCCAGCATTTT.

This clonotype was observed a few times. J is TRBJ1-1 and V is TRBV20-1, with D perhaps matching TRBD1 (5 bases). Germline V gene data show CDR1 as DFQATT and CDR2 as SNEGSKA (reference sequence). The CDR3 runs to 11 residues. The CDR3 bases are TGCAGGACAGTCATGAACACTGAAGCTTTCTTT. It encodes CRTVMNTEAFF.

This clonotype was detected many times. V is TRBV3-1 and J is TRBJ1-1; tentative D call: TRBD1 (5 bases). V was pared by 0 bases and J by 0 bases, with 11 bases between. Germline assignment: CDR1 LGHDT and CDR2 YNNKEL (reference sequence). There are 16 residues in the CDR3. The CDR3 coding sequence is TGTGCCAGCAGCCAAGATCAGGTGACAGTGAACACTGAAGCTTTCTTT. This translates into CASSQDQVTVNTEAFF.

This clonotype was observed a handful of times. This rearrangement joins TRBV4-3 to TRBJ1-1, with TRBD1 matching over 7 bases. The junction had 20 bases not matched to a gene; V was cut back by 4 bases and J by 0 bases. There are 20 residues in the CDR3. CDR1 LGHNA and CDR2 YSLEER come from the germline V gene. CDR3 region: CASSLIRDSSVLGMNTEAFF. CDR3 bases: TGCGCCAGCAGCCTAATCCGGGACAGCTCTGTCTTAGGGATGAACACTGAAGCTTTCTTT.

In this sample, this clonotype turned up a few times. The chain joins TRBV29-1 to TRBJ2-7; perhaps D is TRBD1 or TRBD2 (6 bases each). V lost 1 base to trimming and J lost 0 bases, with 13 bases between them. The CDR3 runs 15 residues. Germline values: CDR1 SQVTM, CDR2 ANQGSEA. CDR3: CSVEGGAVSSYEQYF. CDR3 DNA: TGCAGCGTTGAAGGGGGGGCGGTAAGCTCCTACGAGCAGTACTTC.

The rearrangement joins TRBV9 to TRBJ2-1; D is ambiguous. Trimming took 0 bases from V and 2 from J, leaving 6 bases between them. CDR1 and CDR2 from the germline V gene are SGDLS and YYNGEE. The CDR3 runs 14 residues. DNA for the CDR3: TGTGCCAGCAGCGTAGGAGCCACCTACAATGAGCAGTTCTTC. This encodes CASSVGATYNEQFF. Looking up the rest from reference TRBV9 and TRBJ2-1 gives the full variable domain: DSGVTQTPKHLITATGQRVTLRCSPRSGDLSVYWYQQSLDQGLQFLIQYYNGEERAKGNILERFSAQQFPDLHSELNLSSLELGDSALYFCASSVGATYNEQFFGPGTRLTVL.

The sample holds many counts of this clonotype. The rearrangement links TRBV20-1 to TRBJ2-3, with D hard to call. CDR3 length equals 13 residues. V was shortened by 1 base and J by 2 bases, with 7 bases between the two germline ends. Germline V gives CDR1 DFQATT, CDR2 SNEGSKA (reference sequence). The CDR3 nucleotides are TGCAGTGCTAGAGTTGAGTTCACAGATACGCAGTATTTT. This translates into CSARVEFTDTQYF.

The V and J genes are TRBV4-2 and TRBJ2-1; 7 bases match TRBD2. The CDR3 is 16 amino acids. Germline V gives CDR1 LGHNA, CDR2 YNFKEQ. Trimming cost V 4 bases and J 5 bases; bases outside gene matches: 11. The DNA of the CDR3 is TGTGCCAGCAGCCGTCCTGGGACTACCTTTGACAATGAGCAGTTCTTC. Its protein product is CASSRPGTTFDNEQFF.

The chain employs TRBV5-1 and TRBJ2-7; 8 bases fit TRBD2. The CDR3 has 15 amino acids. Trimming at V came to 2 bases and at J to 3 bases, leaving 7 bases not matched to a gene. CDR1 is SGHRS, CDR2 YFSETQ, per germline. The CDR3 DNA reads as TGCGCCAGCAGCTTAACCAGCGGGGGTAACTACGAGCAGTACTTC. Translation gives CASSLTSGGNYEQYF.

This clonotype was seen many times. The rearrangement links TRBV4-2 to TRBJ2-7; 9 bases align to TRBD2. CDR3 size: 18 residues. CDR1 and CDR2 (germline): LGHNA, YNFKEQ. J was trimmed by 4 bases and V by 5 bases; bases with no gene match: 18. CDR3 protein: CASSSRTSASSSLYEQYF. The CDR3 DNA is TGTGCCAGCAGCTCTAGGACTAGCGCTTCCTCGAGCCTATACGAGCAGTACTTC.

In its sample, this clonotype was seen a few times. The V call is TRBV12-3 or TRBV12-4, the J call TRBJ2-7, with unresolved D. The CDR3 has 15 residues. The V and J ends lost 2 bases and 0 bases respectively, with 11 bases between them. The CDR3 loop is CASSLNGHISYEQYF. CDR3 bases: TGTGCCAGCAGTTTAAATGGTCACATCTCCTACGAGCAGTACTTC.

The CDR3 protein is CASSSQGDGGYTF. The CDR3 region has the DNA TGTGCCAGCAGCTCACAGGGGGACGGTGGCTACACCTTC. The J gene is TRBJ1-2, the V gene TRBV7-9; 8 bases fit TRBD1. The CDR3 length is 13 residues. Germline V CDR1 and CDR2: SEHNR, FQNEAQ (reference sequence). J lost 7 bases, V lost 4 bases, and 5 bases had no gene match.

The chain combines TRBV12-3 or TRBV12-4 with TRBJ1-2, with unresolved D. Between the trimmed V and J ends, which lost 3 bases and 6 bases, there was a span of 11 bases. The CDR3 is 13 amino acids. The CDR3 loop is CASSFRWRHGYTF. DNA of the CDR3: TGTGCCAGCAGTTTCCGCTGGAGGCATGGCTACACCTTC.

This clonotype came up a few times. This rearrangement joins TRBV6-1 to TRBJ1-2, with TRBD1 matching over 10 bases. The V and J ends lost 7 bases and 8 bases, in that order; junction bases with no gene match: 16. The germline V gene encodes CDR1 MNHNS and CDR2 SASEGT. This CDR3 has 16 residues. The CDR3 DNA reads TGTGCCAGCAATGGACAGGGGGTAACCCCAGCTCGGGGCTACACCTTC. Protein product: CASNGQGVTPARGYTF.

This chain joins TRBV7-9 and TRBJ2-7, with 8 bases lining up with TRBD1. The germline V gene has CDR1 SEHNR and CDR2 FQNEAQ (reference sequence). The CDR3 is 15 residues long. After removal of 5 bases from V and 1 base from J, the junction contained 7 bases not matched to a gene. DNA for the CDR3: TGTGCCAGCAGCCACCCTCGGACAGGGTCCTACGAGCAGTACTTC. As protein: CASSHPRTGSYEQYF.

The table lists this clonotype with many counts. V and J are TRBV18 and TRBJ2-7; D unclear. Deletions cut 3 bases from V and 3 bases from J, with 9 bases between. The CDR3 totals 13 residues. Per the germline V gene, CDR1 is KGHSH and CDR2 is LQKENI. The DNA of the CDR3 is TGTGCCAGCTCACCGGCTGCGGACTACGAGCAGTACTTC. Amino acids: CASSPAADYEQYF.

This clonotype turned up a few times. The V and J genes are TRBV20-1 and TRBJ1-5; no clear D. The V gene lost 1 base and the J gene lost 1 base, with 11 bases spanning the gap. The CDR3 covers 15 residues. Per the germline V gene, CDR1 is DFQATT and CDR2 is SNEGSKA (reference sequence). This chain's CDR3 is CSARGFIDSNQPQHF. CDR3 sequence (DNA): TGCAGTGCTAGAGGGTTTATTGACAGCAATCAGCCCCAGCATTTT.

This clonotype was seen at least ten times. The genes are TRBV20-1 and TRBJ1-1; a possible D gene is TRBD1 (6 bases). The germline gives CDR1 DFQATT, CDR2 SNEGSKA (reference sequence). This CDR3 contains 11 residues. V was clipped by 6 bases and J by 6 bases, with 11 bases between them. The chain's CDR3 is CSALNRAEAFF. The CDR3 region has the DNA TGCAGTGCACTAAACAGGGCTGAAGCTTTCTTT.

This clonotype was counted a few times. The chain is built from TRBV12-3 or TRBV12-4 and TRBJ2-1, with 7 bases matching TRBD1. V shed 4 bases, J shed 6 bases, and the junction held 9 bases outside the gene matches. This CDR3 has 15 residues. CDR3 protein: CASSSRGQGLNEQFF. In nucleotides, the CDR3 is TGTGCCAGCAGTTCAAGGGGGCAGGGGCTCAATGAGCAGTTCTTC.

DNA for the CDR3: TGCGCCAGCAGCCGGGACCGACTCTCTGGAAACACCATATATTTT. Encoded protein: CASSRDRLSGNTIYF. The chain couples TRBV5-1 to TRBJ1-3; maybe TRBD1 (5 bases). With 4 bases removed from V and 0 bases from J, the gap between germline ends came to 11 bases. The CDR3 covers 15 residues. Germline V gene sequence: CDR1 SGHRS, CDR2 YFSETQ.